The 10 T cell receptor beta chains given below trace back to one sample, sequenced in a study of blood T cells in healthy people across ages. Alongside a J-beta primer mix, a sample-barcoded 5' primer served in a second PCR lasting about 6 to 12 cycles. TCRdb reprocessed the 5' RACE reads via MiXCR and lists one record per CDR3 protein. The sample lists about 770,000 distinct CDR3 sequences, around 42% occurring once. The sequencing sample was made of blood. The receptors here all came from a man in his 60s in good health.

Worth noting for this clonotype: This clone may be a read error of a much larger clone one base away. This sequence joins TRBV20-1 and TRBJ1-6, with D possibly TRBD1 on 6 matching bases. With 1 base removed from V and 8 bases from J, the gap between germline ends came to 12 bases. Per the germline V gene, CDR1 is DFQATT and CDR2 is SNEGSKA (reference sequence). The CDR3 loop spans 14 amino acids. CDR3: CSARGRHRDSPLHF. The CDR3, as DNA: TGCAGTGCTAGAGGGCGCCACAGGGATTCACCCCTCCACTTT.

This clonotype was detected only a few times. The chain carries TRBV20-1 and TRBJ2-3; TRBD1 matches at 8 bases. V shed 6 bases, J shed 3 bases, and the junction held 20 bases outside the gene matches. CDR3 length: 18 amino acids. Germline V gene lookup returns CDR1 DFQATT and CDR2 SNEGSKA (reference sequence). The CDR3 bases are TGCAGTGCAGCAGGGACAGGAGATTCTAGCGCCCTGACAGATACGCAGTATTTT. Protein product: CSAAGTGDSSALTDTQYF.

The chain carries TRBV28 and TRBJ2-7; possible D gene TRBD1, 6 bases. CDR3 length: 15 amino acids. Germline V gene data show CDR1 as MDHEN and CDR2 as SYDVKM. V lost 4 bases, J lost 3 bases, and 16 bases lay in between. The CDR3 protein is CASSSLGAGDYEQYF. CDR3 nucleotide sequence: TGTGCCAGCAGTTCCCTCGGGGCAGGGGACTACGAGCAGTACTTC.

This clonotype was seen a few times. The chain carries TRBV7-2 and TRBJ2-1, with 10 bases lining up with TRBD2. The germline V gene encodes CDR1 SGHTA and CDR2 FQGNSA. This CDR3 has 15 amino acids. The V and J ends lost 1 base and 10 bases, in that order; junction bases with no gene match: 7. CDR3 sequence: CASSLVSSGGREQFF. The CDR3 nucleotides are TGTGCCAGCAGCTTAGTATCTAGCGGGGGTCGGGAGCAGTTCTTC.

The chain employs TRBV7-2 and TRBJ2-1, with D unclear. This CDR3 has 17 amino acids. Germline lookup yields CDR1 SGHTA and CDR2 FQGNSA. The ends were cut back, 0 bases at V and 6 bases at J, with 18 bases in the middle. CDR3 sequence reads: CASSLAPKPTRVNEQFF. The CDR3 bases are TGTGCCAGCAGCTTAGCGCCAAAACCTACCCGGGTCAATGAGCAGTTCTTC.

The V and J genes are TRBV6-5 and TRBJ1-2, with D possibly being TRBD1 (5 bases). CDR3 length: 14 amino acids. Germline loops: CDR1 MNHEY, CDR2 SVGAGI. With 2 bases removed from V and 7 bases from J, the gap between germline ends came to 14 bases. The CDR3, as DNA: TGTGCCAGCAGTTACGGGGCAGGATCCCTTGGCTACACCTTC. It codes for CASSYGAGSLGYTF.

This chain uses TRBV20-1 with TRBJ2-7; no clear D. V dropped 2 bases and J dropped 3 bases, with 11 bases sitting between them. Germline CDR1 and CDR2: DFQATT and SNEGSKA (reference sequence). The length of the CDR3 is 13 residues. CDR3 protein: CSARPIEVYEQYF. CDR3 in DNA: TGCAGTGCTAGACCGATAGAGGTCTACGAGCAGTACTTC.

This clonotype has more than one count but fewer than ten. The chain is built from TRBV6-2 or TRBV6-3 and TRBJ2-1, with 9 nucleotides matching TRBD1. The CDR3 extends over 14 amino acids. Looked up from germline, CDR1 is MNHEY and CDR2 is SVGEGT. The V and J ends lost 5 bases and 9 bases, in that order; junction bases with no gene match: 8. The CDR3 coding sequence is TGTGCCAGCAGTCTTTACAGGGGGCGGGGTGAGCAGTTCTTC. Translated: CASSLYRGRGEQFF.

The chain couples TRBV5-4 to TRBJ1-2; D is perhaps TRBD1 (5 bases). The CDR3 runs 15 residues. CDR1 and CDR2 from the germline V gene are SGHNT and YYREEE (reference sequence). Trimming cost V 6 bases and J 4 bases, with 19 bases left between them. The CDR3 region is CASTTGQGLLYGYTF. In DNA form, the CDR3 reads TGTGCCAGCACCACGGGGCAGGGACTTCTCTATGGCTACACCTTC.

In nucleotides, the CDR3 is TGCGCCAGCAGCTCGATGACTAGTTTAGAGCAGTACTTC. Its protein is CASSSMTSLEQYF. The chain recombines TRBV5-1 with TRBJ2-5; possible D gene TRBD2, 6 bases. The CDR3 sequence is 13 residues long. V was trimmed by 3 bases and J by 11 bases, leaving 17 bases between them. Germline V gene lookup returns CDR1 SGHRS and CDR2 YFSETQ. The whole variable domain, filled in from reference TRBV5-1 and TRBJ2-5, reads KAGVTQTPRYLIKTRGQQVTLSCSPISGHRSVSWYQQTPGQGLQFLFEYFSETQRNKGNFPGRFSGRQFSNSRSEMNVSTLELGDSALYLCASSSMTSLEQYFGPGTRLLVL.